This T cell receptor (beta chain) stems from a study of control samples from healthy donors and cancer patients (dated by TCRdb to 2020 to 2021). Library method: the immunoSEQ multiplex PCR assay. Imported from immuneACCESS, the table was reduced by TCRdb to in-frame sequences with V and J called. These copies leave out some clones; in studies compared against another copy, an unresolved V gene accounts for under half, and the cause of the remainder is not known. The sample table lists some 140,000 clones, less than 90% of them with a count of one. The ten top clones hold 8.7% of the sample. A word on this clone: This clone's antigen is unknown. There are no base qualities to consult, and no much larger clone falls within one base.

From V the trimming removes 0 bases and from J it removes 8 bases, while the gene matches leave 9 bases of the junction unaccounted for. Counted from cysteine to phenylalanine, this CDR3 has 17 amino acids. Kept here is only the CDR3 DNA, which spans 51 bases and is read in frame from base 1. The germline V gene (reference sequence) specifies MNHEY as CDR1 and SMNVEV as CDR2. Source material: blood. The TCR originated in a woman between 25 and 40 years old in good health. The rearranged segments are TRBV27 and TRBJ1-6; 8 bases in between match TRBD1. CDR3 loop: CASSLSVGGQGHSPLHF. Read as DNA, the sequence is TGTGCCAGCAGTTTATCGGTAGGCGGACAGGGACATTCACCCCTCCACTTT.